Here is one T cell receptor (beta chain) with its context. This entry belongs to a study of blood T cell repertoires in COVID-19. Study context: Samples taken during acute and convalescent COVID-19 were collected in the United States, Italy and Spain. T cells, B-cell-depleted T cells, or PBMCs provided the cDNA or gDNA that served as material.

Original analysis: Quantification of nucleated cells was approximated via reference gene primer amplification. The assay was immunoSEQ multiplex PCR, and TCRdb's table has in-frame clones only and misses some. The DNA gave D and trimming, while V, J and clone size come from that table. The profile shows 250,000 or so clones, approximately 86% of them singletons. The V gene's germline CDR1 is SEHNR and CDR2 FQNEAQ (reference sequence). The CDR3 is 15 residues long. The V gene lost 3 bases and the J gene lost 0 bases, with 9 bases spanning the gap. The chain uses TRBV7-9 and TRBJ2-1; D gene ambiguous. The receptor comes from a man aged 35 to 55 with active or convalescent COVID-19. The sample was peripheral blood. CDR3 coding DNA: TGTGCCAGCAGCTTGGAAACGGGCTCCTACAATGAGCAGTTCTTC. It translates to CASSLETGSYNEQFF.